These T cell receptor beta chains were read from a single sample in a study of spatial heterogeneity in lung cancer. TCRdb fed the 5' RACE reads into MiXCR, producing one record per CDR3 protein. The table has about 7,900 distinct CDR3 sequences, 4.5% seen once. The material was PBMCs, obtained at surgery. Every receptor here comes from a male donor with early-stage non-small cell lung cancer. The conserved cysteine and the conserved F or W are not part of the CDR3 here. A D gene is named only where the DNA matches it firmly.

v_gene,j_gene,d_gene,CDR3aa
TRBV7-8,TRBJ1-6,.,ASSLVGVRSSYNSPLH
TRBV20-1,TRBJ1-2,.,SASLGGDYGYT
TRBV3-1,TRBJ2-1,TRBD2,ASSQGGSGAYNEQF
TRBV9,TRBJ2-2,TRBD1,ASSSRPGTGGTGELF
TRBV6-1,TRBJ2-1,.,ASREKGWGIHEQF
TRBV24-1,TRBJ1-5,.,ATSGGTLQPQH
TRBV18,TRBJ1-3,.,ASSPVRTVTGNTIY
TRBV13,TRBJ2-3,.,ASSLEAPNTQY
TRBV5-1,TRBJ2-3,.,ASSLVGTPSSTDTQY
TRBV7-2,TRBJ2-7,.,ASSLTVLSYEQY
TRBV6-2/TRBV6-3,TRBJ1-5,TRBD1,ASRGQGTAQPQH
TRBV29-1,TRBJ2-1,.,SVCPRASSLGFNEQF
TRBV28,TRBJ2-2,.,ASRPMDMNTGELF
TRBV18,TRBJ1-4,TRBD1,ASSPGQGVLEKLF
TRBV5-4,TRBJ2-7,TRBD2,ASSPGTSGLYEQY
TRBV12-5,TRBJ2-1,.,ASGLVLRDAFSSYNEQF
TRBV19,TRBJ2-1,.,ASTLGKGRNNEQF
TRBV27,TRBJ2-1,.,ASSLGGYEQF
TRBV12-3/TRBV12-4,TRBJ2-7,TRBD1,ASSHRGEQY
TRBV27,TRBJ2-5,TRBD2,ASSLTSGGFQETQY
TRBV11-2,TRBJ2-5,TRBD2,ASSLGSGGEQETQY
TRBV6-2/TRBV6-3,TRBJ2-4,.,ASRTGGMNIQY
TRBV6-5,TRBJ2-2,.,ASSYSWRGRTGELF
TRBV6-6,TRBJ1-2,.,ASGSFVYGYT
TRBV7-9,TRBJ1-1,.,ASSPPVGRLNTEAF
TRBV4-3,TRBJ1-4,.,ASSQDWGKLF
TRBV5-1,TRBJ2-1,TRBD1,ASSLDGTGSRGF
TRBV27,TRBJ2-1,.,ASRPTDNEQF
TRBV15,TRBJ2-3,.,ATSRGGLADTQY
TRBV5-8,TRBJ1-2,.,ASSLGGRPTYGYT
TRBV4-1,TRBJ2-7,.,ASRRDRLSYEQY
TRBV7-9,TRBJ2-5,TRBD2,ASSNQRGGQETQY
TRBV7-9,TRBJ1-1,.,ASSQSGIAF
TRBV9,TRBJ1-2,.,ASSAPQDGGVDYGYT
TRBV29-1,TRBJ2-7,.,SVTRNLGGEQY
TRBV20-1,TRBJ1-5,TRBD1,SARDGGGQINQPQH
TRBV7-2,TRBJ1-5,.,ASSPIAKAGADQPQH
TRBV12-3/TRBV12-4,TRBJ2-4,TRBD2,ASSLAPRLAKNIQY
TRBV5-1,TRBJ2-1,TRBD2,ASSPLGLAGDNEQF
TRBV28,TRBJ1-5,.,ASTQLGQGLNQPQH
TRBV27,TRBJ2-3,.,ASSINPFGDTQY
TRBV27,TRBJ2-3,.,ASREGPGLTQY
TRBV10-1,TRBJ2-3,.,ASGESTGYTDTQY
TRBV7-2,TRBJ2-1,TRBD1,ASSLALTGHYNEQF
TRBV10-3,TRBJ1-5,.,AIAGQEHQPQH
TRBV12-3/TRBV12-4,TRBJ2-2,.,ASSLGANTGELF
TRBV9,TRBJ2-2,TRBD1,ASSSGQGTGELF
TRBV18,TRBJ1-2,.,ASSPPTPFYGYT
TRBV3-1,TRBJ1-2,TRBD1,ASSHGTGDGYT
TRBV30,TRBJ2-5,TRBD1,AWRGMGQGRETQY
TRBV11-2,TRBJ1-5,.,ASSFWEPNNQPQH
TRBV7-9,TRBJ1-3,.,ASSFQQLDTIY
TRBV5-1,TRBJ2-3,.,ASSSTGSPDTQY
TRBV6-6,TRBJ1-6,.,ASSYSGGDNSPLH